A selection of T cell receptor beta chains follows, all from one sample in a study of T cell responses to AZD1222 COVID-19 vaccine. Sequenced by immunoSEQ multiplex PCR; TCRdb stores in-frame clones only, minus some. In the table there are more than 95,000 clones, roughly 90% of which are singletons. This material consisted of peripheral blood, taken on day 0 of AZD1222 vaccination. The receptor set was obtained from an adult in good health. CDR3s include the opening cysteine and the closing phenylalanine or tryptophan. The order of the fields is clone size, D gene, CDR3 length, V gene, J gene, CDR3 protein, CDR3 DNA. The D gene is left open where the match is weak. Clone size is shown for a subset of rows, as once, few, many or a class of expanded clone.

size: -; D: -; length: 15; V: TRBV6-5; J: TRBJ1-3; CDR3: CASSRTISSGNTIYF; DNA: TGTGCCAGCAGTCGGACGATTAGCTCTGGAAACACCATATATTTT
size: -; D: -; length: 13; V: TRBV9; J: TRBJ2-3; CDR3: CASSVGRADTQYF; DNA: TGTGCCAGCAGCGTAGGGAGGGCAGATACGCAGTATTTT
size: -; D: -; length: 14; V: TRBV7-3; J: TRBJ2-3; CDR3: CASSLIGATDTQYF; DNA: TGTGCCAGCAGCTTAATCGGGGCCACAGATACGCAGTATTTT
size: -; D: -; length: 16; V: TRBV5-5; J: TRBJ2-2; CDR3: CASSLMGGSNTGELFF; DNA: TGTGCCAGCAGCTTGATGGGGGGCTCTAACACCGGGGAGCTGTTTTTT
size: -; D: -; length: 14; V: TRBV6-5; J: TRBJ2-1; CDR3: CASSYSGKHNEQFF; DNA: TGTGCCAGCAGTTACTCAGGGAAGCACAATGAGCAGTTCTTC
size: -; D: -; length: 14; V: TRBV6-5; J: TRBJ1-2; CDR3: CASSYGTGAIGYTF; DNA: TGTGCCAGCAGTTACGGCACGGGGGCGATTGGCTACACCTTC
size: -; D: TRBD2; length: 16; V: TRBV7-3; J: TRBJ2-3; CDR3: CASSSEQLAGLDTQYF; DNA: TGTGCCAGCAGCTCCGAACAACTAGCGGGGCTTGATACGCAGTATTTT
size: -; D: -; length: 11; V: TRBV2; J: TRBJ2-3; CDR3: CASSESDTQYF; DNA: TGTGCCAGCAGTGAGTCAGATACGCAGTATTTT
size: -; D: -; length: 14; V: TRBV5-4; J: TRBJ2-2; CDR3: CASSLEGQVRELFF; DNA: TGTGCCAGCAGCTTGGAGGGACAAGTAAGGGAGCTGTTTTTT
size: -; D: TRBD1; length: 15; V: TRBV10-3; J: TRBJ2-7; CDR3: CAISEGQGAPYEQYF; DNA: TGTGCCATCAGTGAGGGACAGGGGGCCCCTTACGAGCAGTACTTC
size: -; D: TRBD1; length: 13; V: TRBV2; J: TRBJ1-2; CDR3: CASRDREVNGYTF; DNA: TGTGCCAGCCGGGACAGGGAAGTTAATGGCTACACCTTC
size: -; D: -; length: 17; V: TRBV19; J: TRBJ2-5; CDR3: CASSMEDIGRPSKTQYF; DNA: TGTGCCAGTAGTATGGAGGACATCGGAAGGCCTAGCAAGACCCAGTACTTC
size: -; D: -; length: 11; V: TRBV30; J: TRBJ2-5; CDR3: CAWSSGETQYF; DNA: TGTGCCTGGAGTAGCGGAGAGACCCAGTACTTC
size: once; D: TRBD1; length: 15; V: TRBV2; J: TRBJ2-7; CDR3: CASREQQGASHEQYF; DNA: TGTGCCAGCAGGGAACAACAGGGGGCTTCCCACGAGCAGTACTTC
size: -; D: -; length: 12; V: TRBV29-1; J: TRBJ1-2; CDR3: CSVLPDNYGYTF; DNA: TGCAGCGTCCTCCCCGATAACTATGGCTACACCTTC
size: once; D: -; length: 12; V: TRBV30; J: TRBJ2-7; CDR3: CASSNRAYEQYF; DNA: TGTGCCTCCTCTAACAGGGCCTACGAGCAGTACTTC
size: -; D: -; length: 14; V: TRBV6-2/TRBV6-3; J: TRBJ1-4; CDR3: CASSYVGTNEKLFF; DNA: TGTGCCAGCAGTTACGTCGGGACTAATGAAAAACTGTTTTTT
size: -; D: -; length: 13; V: TRBV7-9; J: TRBJ2-3; CDR3: CASSPAPPGTQYF; DNA: TGTGCCAGCAGTCCCGCGCCGCCCGGTACGCAGTATTTT
size: -; D: TRBD1; length: 14; V: TRBV7-9; J: TRBJ2-7; CDR3: CASSLEGQGSEQYF; DNA: TGTGCCAGCAGCTTGGAAGGACAGGGCAGCGAGCAGTACTTC
size: once; D: -; length: 12; V: TRBV6-2/TRBV6-3; J: TRBJ1-3; CDR3: CASSLSGNTIYF; DNA: TGTGCCAGCAGCCTAAGTGGAAACACCATATATTTT
size: once; D: -; length: 12; V: TRBV10-3; J: TRBJ2-1; CDR3: CAIRRLDNEQFF; DNA: TGTGCCATCAGGCGATTGGACAATGAGCAGTTCTTC
size: -; D: TRBD1; length: 16; V: TRBV5-6; J: TRBJ1-2; CDR3: CASSLGQGRPLHGYTF; DNA: TGTGCCAGCAGCTTAGGACAGGGACGGCCCCTGCATGGCTACACCTTC
size: -; D: TRBD1; length: 15; V: TRBV13; J: TRBJ1-1; CDR3: CASSINRGGNTEAFF; DNA: TGTGCCAGCAGCATAAACAGGGGCGGGAACACTGAAGCTTTCTTT
size: -; D: TRBD2; length: 15; V: TRBV9; J: TRBJ2-1; CDR3: CASSVVAGGLNEQFF; DNA: TGTGCCAGCAGCGTAGTAGCGGGAGGGCTCAATGAGCAGTTCTTC
size: -; D: -; length: 14; V: TRBV2; J: TRBJ1-1; CDR3: CASSAQAINTEAFF; DNA: TGTGCCAGCAGTGCACAGGCAATAAACACTGAAGCTTTCTTT
size: -; D: -; length: 15; V: TRBV15; J: TRBJ2-7; CDR3: CATSRSDFALVEQYF; DNA: TGTGCCACCAGCAGGTCGGATTTTGCTCTAGTCGAGCAGTACTTC
size: once; D: TRBD1; length: 15; V: TRBV18; J: TRBJ1-3; CDR3: CASSGQGGPGNTIYF; DNA: TGTGCCAGCTCGGGTCAGGGGGGCCCTGGAAACACCATATATTTT
size: -; D: -; length: 12; V: TRBV7-9; J: TRBJ1-1; CDR3: CASNEQRTEAFF; DNA: TGTGCCAGCAATGAACAGAGGACTGAAGCTTTCTTT
size: -; D: -; length: 15; V: TRBV6-5; J: TRBJ2-1; CDR3: CASSYQLGIGNEQFF; DNA: TGTGCCAGCAGTTACCAGCTCGGGATTGGCAATGAGCAGTTCTTC
size: -; D: -; length: 14; V: TRBV10-3; J: TRBJ1-6; CDR3: CAISDLGANSPLHF; DNA: TGTGCCATCAGTGATTTGGGCGCAAATTCACCCCTCCACTTT
size: -; D: TRBD1; length: 16; V: TRBV4-1; J: TRBJ1-1; CDR3: CASSLVGGGVNTEAFF; DNA: TGCGCCAGCAGCCTTGTCGGAGGGGGCGTAAACACTGAAGCTTTCTTT
size: -; D: TRBD1; length: 17; V: TRBV2; J: TRBJ1-5; CDR3: CASSAGQGPRGNQPQHF; DNA: TGTGCCAGCAGTGCGGGACAGGGGCCCAGGGGCAATCAGCCCCAGCATTTT
size: -; D: -; length: 12; V: TRBV5-6; J: TRBJ2-1; CDR3: CASSLVRDEQFF; DNA: TGTGCCAGCAGCTTGGTACGCGATGAGCAGTTCTTC
size: once; D: TRBD1; length: 13; V: TRBV19; J: TRBJ2-2; CDR3: CASSGRGFGELFF; DNA: TGTGCCAGTAGTGGCAGGGGGTTCGGGGAGCTGTTTTTT
size: -; D: -; length: 15; V: TRBV9; J: TRBJ2-2; CDR3: CASSVLLGPTGELFF; DNA: TGTGCCAGCAGCGTACTGCTAGGACCCACCGGGGAGCTGTTTTTT
size: -; D: TRBD2; length: 16; V: TRBV10-3; J: TRBJ2-1; CDR3: CAISRGTSGMYNEQFF; DNA: TGTGCCATCAGTCGAGGGACTAGCGGGATGTACAATGAGCAGTTCTTC
size: -; D: -; length: 13; V: TRBV19; J: TRBJ1-2; CDR3: CASRSGRLYGYTF; DNA: TGTGCCAGTAGGTCCGGGAGGTTGTATGGCTACACCTTC
size: -; D: TRBD2; length: 15; V: TRBV6-5; J: TRBJ2-7; CDR3: CASSRPRGGSYEQYF; DNA: TGTGCCAGCAGCCGCCCACGGGGGGGCAGTTACGAGCAGTACTTC
size: -; D: -; length: 15; V: TRBV6-6; J: TRBJ1-5; CDR3: CASSYSRYSNQPQHF; DNA: TGTGCCAGCAGTTACTCTAGATATAGCAATCAGCCCCAGCATTTT
size: -; D: -; length: 13; V: TRBV4-1; J: TRBJ1-6; CDR3: CASSQDRGRALHF; DNA: TGCGCCAGCAGCCAAGATAGGGGTAGGGCCCTCCACTTT
size: once; D: -; length: 15; V: TRBV19; J: TRBJ2-7; CDR3: CASSIVSGATYEQYF; DNA: TGTGCCAGTAGTATAGTGTCAGGTGCCACCTACGAGCAGTACTTC
size: -; D: -; length: 15; V: TRBV6-1; J: TRBJ1-5; CDR3: CASSERWQGNQPQHF; DNA: TGTGCCAGCAGTGAAAGGTGGCAGGGAAATCAGCCCCAGCATTTT
size: -; D: -; length: 15; V: TRBV7-8; J: TRBJ1-2; CDR3: CASSLARDTNYGYTF; DNA: TGTGCCAGCAGCTTAGCACGGGACACAAACTATGGCTACACCTTC
size: -; D: TRBD1; length: 14; V: TRBV18; J: TRBJ1-2; CDR3: CASSGQVSNYGYTF; DNA: TGTGCCAGCTCAGGACAGGTGTCAAACTATGGCTACACCTTC
size: -; D: -; length: 14; V: TRBV18; J: TRBJ1-5; CDR3: CASSPSREGQPQHF; DNA: TGTGCCAGCTCACCTAGCAGGGAAGGCCAGCCCCAGCATTTT
size: -; D: TRBD2; length: 18; V: TRBV6-2/TRBV6-3; J: TRBJ2-7; CDR3: CASSYSRVSGRTTYEQYF; DNA: TGTGCCAGCAGTTACTCGAGGGTAAGCGGGAGGACCACCTACGAGCAGTACTTC
size: -; D: -; length: 15; V: TRBV6-5; J: TRBJ1-5; CDR3: CASSRTKYSNQPQHF; DNA: TGTGCCAGCAGTAGGACTAAATATAGCAATCAGCCCCAGCATTTT
size: -; D: -; length: 14; V: TRBV29-1; J: TRBJ2-2; CDR3: CSVPGTLNTGELFF; DNA: TGCAGCGTTCCCGGGACCTTGAACACCGGGGAGCTGTTTTTT
size: -; D: -; length: 15; V: TRBV5-1; J: TRBJ2-4; CDR3: CASSSGLLAKNIQYF; DNA: TGCGCCAGCAGCTCGGGACTGCTAGCCAAAAACATTCAGTACTTC
size: once; D: -; length: 16; V: TRBV18; J: TRBJ2-3; CDR3: CASSPQGLGVADTQYF; DNA: TGTGCCAGCTCACCGCAGGGTTTGGGTGTCGCGGATACGCAGTATTTT
size: -; D: -; length: 16; V: TRBV27; J: TRBJ1-6; CDR3: CASSLSWGHRNSPLHF; DNA: TGTGCCAGCAGTTTATCATGGGGACACCGTAATTCACCCCTCCACTTT
size: -; D: TRBD2; length: 15; V: TRBV5-1; J: TRBJ2-1; CDR3: CASSSAGSSYNEQFF; DNA: TGCGCCAGCAGCTCAGCGGGGAGCTCCTACAATGAGCAGTTCTTC
size: -; D: -; length: 13; V: TRBV24-1; J: TRBJ2-7; CDR3: CATSDSHKYEQYF; DNA: TGTGCCACCAGTGATTCCCACAAGTACGAGCAGTACTTC
size: -; D: -; length: 14; V: TRBV7-9; J: TRBJ1-2; CDR3: CASTLGGPLGGYTF; DNA: TGTGCCAGCACCCTAGGCGGACCTCTGGGAGGCTACACCTTC
size: -; D: -; length: 15; V: TRBV7-3; J: TRBJ1-6; CDR3: CASSLTSSYNSPLHF; DNA: TGTGCCAGCAGCTTAACTAGCTCCTATAATTCACCCCTCCACTTT
size: -; D: -; length: 12; V: TRBV7-2; J: TRBJ2-7; CDR3: CASSSPGTLMYF; DNA: TGTGCCAGCAGCTCCCCCGGGACCCTCATGTACTTC
size: -; D: TRBD1; length: 17; V: TRBV28; J: TRBJ2-7; CDR3: CASSDPMFGQASYEQYF; DNA: TGTGCCAGCAGTGATCCTATGTTCGGACAGGCTTCCTACGAGCAGTACTTC